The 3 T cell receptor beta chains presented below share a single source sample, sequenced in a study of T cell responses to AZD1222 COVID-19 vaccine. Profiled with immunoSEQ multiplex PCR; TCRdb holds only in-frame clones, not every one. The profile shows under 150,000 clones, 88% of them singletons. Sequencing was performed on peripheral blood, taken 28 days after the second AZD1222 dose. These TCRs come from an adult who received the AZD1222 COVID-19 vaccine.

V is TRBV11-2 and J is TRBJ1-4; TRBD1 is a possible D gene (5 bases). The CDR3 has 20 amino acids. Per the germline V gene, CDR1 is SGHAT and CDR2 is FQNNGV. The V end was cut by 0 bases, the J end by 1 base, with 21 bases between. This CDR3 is CASSLDTGARYFVTNEKLFF. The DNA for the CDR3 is TGTGCCAGCAGCTTAGATACCGGGGCGCGGTATTTCGTAACTAATGAAAAACTGTTTTTT.

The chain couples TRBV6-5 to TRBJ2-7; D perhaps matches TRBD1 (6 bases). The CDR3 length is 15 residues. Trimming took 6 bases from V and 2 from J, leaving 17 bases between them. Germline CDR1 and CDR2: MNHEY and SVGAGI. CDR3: CASRLGQTPTYEQYF. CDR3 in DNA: TGTGCCAGCAGGTTAGGACAGACACCTACCTACGAGCAGTACTTC.

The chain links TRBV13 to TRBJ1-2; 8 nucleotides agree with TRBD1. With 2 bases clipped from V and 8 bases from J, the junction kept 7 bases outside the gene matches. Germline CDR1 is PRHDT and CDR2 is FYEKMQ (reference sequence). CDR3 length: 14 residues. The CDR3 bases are TGTGCCAGCAGCTTATCAGGGGGCATTCAGGGCTACACCTTC. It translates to CASSLSGGIQGYTF.